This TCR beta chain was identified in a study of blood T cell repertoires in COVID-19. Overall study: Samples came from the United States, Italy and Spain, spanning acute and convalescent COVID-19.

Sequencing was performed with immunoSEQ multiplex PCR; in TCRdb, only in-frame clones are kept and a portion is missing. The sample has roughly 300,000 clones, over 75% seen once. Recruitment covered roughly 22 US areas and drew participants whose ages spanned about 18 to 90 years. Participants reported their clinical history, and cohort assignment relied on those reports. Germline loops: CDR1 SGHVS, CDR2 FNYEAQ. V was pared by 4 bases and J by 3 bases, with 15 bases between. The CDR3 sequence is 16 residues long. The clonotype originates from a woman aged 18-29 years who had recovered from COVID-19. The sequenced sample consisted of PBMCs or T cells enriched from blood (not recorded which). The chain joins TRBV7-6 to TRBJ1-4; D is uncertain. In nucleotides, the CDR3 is TGTGCCAGCAGCTCTCGAACGGGAAGGGCTAATGAAAAACTGTTTTTT. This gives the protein CASSSRTGRANEKLFF.